The 11 T cell receptor beta chains below were found in one sample sequenced in a study of T cells in Graves' hyperthyroidism and ophthalmopathy. Authors of the study amplified TCR beta CDR3 regions from RNA transcripts. With the HTBI primer set, the TCR CDR3 went through a first round of RT-PCR. TCRdb re-analysed the multiplex PCR reads in MiXCR, keeping a single row per CDR3 protein. The sample records around 450,000 distinct CDR3 sequences, approximately 14% being singletons. Material: blood. Receptor source: a young woman with Graves' hyperthyroidism.

In its sample, this clonotype was seen many times. This chain's CDR3 is CASSSSNTGELFF. Written as DNA, the CDR3 is TGTGCCAGCAGCTCATCGAACACCGGGGAGCTGTTTTTT. The rearrangement joins TRBV7-2 to TRBJ2-2, with D unresolved. With 4 bases removed from V and 0 bases from J, the gap between germline ends came to 3 bases. CDR3 length: 13 residues. Germline V gives CDR1 SGHTA, CDR2 FQGNSA. Together with reference TRBV7-2 and TRBJ2-2, the CDR3 gives the full variable domain: GAGVSQSPSNKVTEKGKDVELRCDPISGHTALYWYRQSLGQGLEFLIYFQGNSAPDKSGLPSDRFSAERTGGSVSTLTIQRTQQEDSAVYLCASSSSNTGELFFGEGSRLTVL.

The count of this clonotype is one. The chain uses TRBV30 and TRBJ1-6; D not certain. Trimming stripped 4 bases from V and 9 bases from J, with 22 bases between. The CDR3 runs to 16 residues. Germline CDR1 reads GTSNPN; CDR2 reads SVGIG (reference sequence). CDR3 in DNA: TGTGCCTGGACACCGTCTCGGCCCTCTGGGAGTTCACCCCTCCACTTT. It encodes CAWTPSRPSGSSPLHF.

In this sample, this clonotype turned up once. The V call is TRBV6-2 or TRBV6-3, the J call TRBJ2-7, with TRBD2 identical over 7 bases. Looked up from germline, CDR1 is MNHEY and CDR2 is SVGEGT. After removal of 8 bases from V and 3 bases from J, the junction contained 7 bases not matched to a gene. The CDR3 covers 13 residues. This chain's CDR3 is CASRLGGSYEQYF. DNA of the CDR3: TGTGCCAGCCGCCTCGGGGGGAGCTACGAGCAGTACTTC.

This clonotype was observed a few times. The CDR3 reads CASSRRESLTDTQYF. In DNA, the CDR3 is TGCGCCAGCAGCCGGCGGGAGTCCCTCACAGATACGCAGTATTTT. The V call is TRBV4-1, the J call TRBJ2-3; 7 bases map to TRBD2. V lost 4 bases, J lost 2 bases, and 6 bases stayed unmatched. The CDR3 spans 15 residues. In germline, CDR1 is MGHRA, CDR2 YSYEKL.

This clonotype was detected only a few times. J is TRBJ1-2 and V is TRBV10-3, with D possibly TRBD1 on 5 matching bases. V lost 2 bases to trimming and J lost 6 bases, with 10 bases between them. The germline V gene has CDR1 ENHRY and CDR2 SYGVKD. The CDR3 is made up of 13 amino acids. The DNA for the CDR3 is TGTGCCATCAGTGAGCAGGCAGGGAATGGCTACACCTTC. Encoded protein: CAISEQAGNGYTF.

This chain joins TRBV5-6 and TRBJ2-7, with D perhaps given as TRBD1 or TRBD2 (5 bases each). Trimming removed 2 bases from V and 3 bases from J, with 18 bases in between. Germline V CDR1 and CDR2: SGHDT, YYEEEE. The CDR3 loop spans 16 amino acids. The CDR3 is CASSLERATGRYEQYF. CDR3 coding DNA: TGTGCCAGCAGCTTAGAACGAGCGACGGGACGCTACGAGCAGTACTTC.

This clonotype occurred many times. The gene calls are TRBV20-1 and TRBJ2-7; 14 bases map to TRBD2. J gave up 6 bases and V 1 base, and 5 bases lay outside the gene matches. This CDR3 is 15 amino acids long. Germline V lookup: CDR1 DFQATT, CDR2 SNEGSKA (reference sequence). The CDR3 loop reads CSARAGTSGSSEQYF. The CDR3 coding sequence is TGCAGTGCTAGAGCCGGGACTAGCGGGAGTTCCGAGCAGTACTTC.

V gene TRBV19 combines with J gene TRBJ2-2, with TRBD2 as a possible D gene (6 bases). CDR1 and CDR2 (germline): LNHDA, SQIVND (reference sequence). This CDR3 contains 17 residues. Between the trimmed V and J ends, which lost 3 bases and 4 bases, there was a span of 18 bases. This CDR3 reads CASSIGGWGGGTGELFF. CDR3 sequence (DNA): TGTGCCAGTAGTATCGGAGGGTGGGGCGGTGGCACCGGGGAGCTGTTTTTT.

The table lists this clonotype with a few counts. The chain couples TRBV9 to TRBJ1-2; 9 bases are shared with TRBD1. J was trimmed by 1 base and V by 5 bases; bases with no gene match: 0. This CDR3 comprises 13 residues. Germline assignment: CDR1 SGDLS and CDR2 YYNGEE. Here the CDR3 DNA reads TGTGCCAGCAGGGACAGGGGTAACTATGGCTACACCTTC. Translated: CASRDRGNYGYTF.

The chain joins TRBV6-2 or TRBV6-3 to TRBJ1-5, with D perhaps matching TRBD1 (6 bases). V lost 2 bases and J lost 1, with 12 bases in between. The CDR3 spans 16 residues. Germline lookup yields CDR1 MNHEY and CDR2 SVGEGT. For the CDR3, the DNA is TGTGCCAGCAGTTACAGGGGGGAGGTAAGCAATCAGCCCCAGCATTTT. The encoded protein is CASSYRGEVSNQPQHF.

This clonotype was observed at least ten times. The chain carries TRBV6-6 and TRBJ2-1; D is perhaps TRBD1 (5 bases). CDR1 is MNHNY, CDR2 SVGAGI, per germline (reference sequence). V gave up 0 bases and J gave up 4 bases, with 10 bases separating them. The CDR3 contains 15 residues. This CDR3 is CASSYSTVPYNEQFF. The CDR3 DNA reads TGTGCCAGCAGTTACTCGACAGTACCATACAATGAGCAGTTCTTC.